These T cell receptor beta chains were read from a single sample in a study of blood T cell repertoires in COVID-19. Only in-frame clones appear in the TCRdb table, and some are missing; sequencing was by immunoSEQ multiplex PCR. The top ten clones hold approximately 8.2% of a sample with about 270,000 clones, 86% of them seen once. The sequenced sample was peripheral blood. The receptor source for this set is a man between 40 and 49 years old with active or convalescent COVID-19. Each CDR3 is given with its conserved first and last residue. Fields, in order: D gene, clone size, V gene, J gene, CDR3 protein, CDR3 DNA. A D gene is named only where the DNA matches it firmly. Size is omitted from some rows. Given values are once, few, many or a class for expanded clones.

D gene: TRBD1; clone size: .; V gene: TRBV7-2; J gene: TRBJ2-7; CDR3 protein: CASRSVQGWYEQYF; CDR3 DNA: TGTGCCAGCAGATCCGTACAGGGGTGGTACGAGCAGTACTTC
D gene: .; clone size: once; V gene: TRBV6-5; J gene: TRBJ2-2; CDR3 protein: CASSLPPLSTGELFF; CDR3 DNA: TGTGCCAGCAGTCTCCCCCCTCTTAGCACCGGGGAGCTGTTTTTT
D gene: .; clone size: once; V gene: TRBV5-6; J gene: TRBJ2-1; CDR3 protein: CASSLGHYNEQFF; CDR3 DNA: TGTGCCAGCAGCTTGGGACACTACAATGAGCAGTTCTTC
D gene: .; clone size: .; V gene: TRBV29-1; J gene: TRBJ2-7; CDR3 protein: CSVIGTSSYEQYF; CDR3 DNA: TGCAGCGTTATCGGGACTTCCTCCTACGAGCAGTACTTC
D gene: TRBD2; clone size: .; V gene: TRBV20-1; J gene: TRBJ2-1; CDR3 protein: CSASSVAGGPRNEQFF; CDR3 DNA: TGCAGTGCTAGTTCCGTAGCGGGAGGGCCCAGGAATGAGCAGTTCTTC
D gene: .; clone size: .; V gene: TRBV11-3; J gene: TRBJ2-3; CDR3 protein: CASSRGTAGHTQYF; CDR3 DNA: TGTGCCAGCAGTCGGGGGACGGCGGGGCATACGCAGTATTTT
D gene: TRBD1; clone size: .; V gene: TRBV2; J gene: TRBJ2-7; CDR3 protein: CASSVNDMDRKTYEQYF; CDR3 DNA: TGTGCCAGCAGTGTTAATGACATGGACAGGAAGACCTACGAGCAGTACTTC
D gene: TRBD2; clone size: .; V gene: TRBV13; J gene: TRBJ2-1; CDR3 protein: CASSNPGTSGTYNEQFF; CDR3 DNA: TGTGCCAGCAGCAACCCCGGGACTAGCGGGACCTACAATGAGCAGTTCTTC
D gene: TRBD1; clone size: once; V gene: TRBV7-6; J gene: TRBJ1-5; CDR3 protein: CASSATGGYSNQPQHF; CDR3 DNA: TGTGCCAGCAGCGCAACAGGGGGCTATAGCAATCAGCCCCAGCATTTT
D gene: .; clone size: .; V gene: TRBV9; J gene: TRBJ1-5; CDR3 protein: CASSVDGQNQPQHF; CDR3 DNA: TGTGCCAGCAGCGTAGATGGTCAGAATCAGCCCCAGCATTTT
D gene: TRBD1; clone size: .; V gene: TRBV15; J gene: TRBJ1-4; CDR3 protein: CATSRGQFNEKLFF; CDR3 DNA: TGTGCCACCAGCAGGGGACAGTTTAATGAAAAACTGTTTTTT
D gene: .; clone size: .; V gene: TRBV10-1; J gene: TRBJ2-3; CDR3 protein: CASSEDRFTDTQYF; CDR3 DNA: TGCGCCAGCAGTGAGGATCGGTTTACAGATACGCAGTATTTT
D gene: .; clone size: .; V gene: TRBV6-1; J gene: TRBJ1-1; CDR3 protein: CASSERTLNTEAFF; CDR3 DNA: TGTGCCAGCAGTGAGCGGACACTGAACACTGAAGCTTTCTTT
D gene: .; clone size: .; V gene: TRBV4-1; J gene: TRBJ1-1; CDR3 protein: CASSPPSAGDMDTEAFF; CDR3 DNA: TGCGCCAGCAGCCCCCCCAGCGCAGGGGACATGGACACTGAAGCTTTCTTT
D gene: TRBD1; clone size: .; V gene: TRBV12-3/TRBV12-4; J gene: TRBJ1-4; CDR3 protein: CASSRDRAEKLFF; CDR3 DNA: TGTGCCAGCAGTCGGGACAGGGCTGAAAAACTGTTTTTT
D gene: .; clone size: .; V gene: TRBV5-6; J gene: TRBJ2-7; CDR3 protein: CASSLLSLPYEQYF; CDR3 DNA: TGTGCCAGCAGCTTGTTATCCCTTCCCTACGAGCAGTACTTC
D gene: TRBD1; clone size: .; V gene: TRBV9; J gene: TRBJ2-1; CDR3 protein: CASSPRTGFNEQFF; CDR3 DNA: TGTGCCAGCAGCCCTCGGACAGGGTTCAATGAGCAGTTCTTC
D gene: TRBD1; clone size: .; V gene: TRBV2; J gene: TRBJ1-1; CDR3 protein: CASSSNGQGSEAFF; CDR3 DNA: TGTGCCAGCAGTAGTAACGGACAGGGTAGTGAAGCTTTCTTT
D gene: TRBD1; clone size: .; V gene: TRBV19; J gene: TRBJ2-1; CDR3 protein: CASTLLPGQGRHEQFF; CDR3 DNA: TGTGCCAGTACCCTGTTACCGGGACAGGGGCGTCATGAGCAGTTCTTC
D gene: TRBD2; clone size: .; V gene: TRBV3-1/TRBV3-2; J gene: TRBJ2-7; CDR3 protein: CASSQLPGGSSYEQYF; CDR3 DNA: TGTGCCAGCAGCCAGTTGCCGGGGGGGAGCTCCTACGAGCAGTACTTC
D gene: .; clone size: once; V gene: TRBV4-1; J gene: TRBJ2-3; CDR3 protein: CASSQDLVRGTDTQYF; CDR3 DNA: TGCGCCAGCAGCCAAGATCTTGTCAGGGGCACAGATACGCAGTATTTT
D gene: TRBD1; clone size: .; V gene: TRBV9; J gene: TRBJ2-5; CDR3 protein: CASSAEGQGVETQYF; CDR3 DNA: TGTGCCAGCAGCGCTGAGGGACAGGGGGTTGAGACCCAGTACTTC
D gene: TRBD2; clone size: .; V gene: TRBV6-4; J gene: TRBJ2-7; CDR3 protein: CASSDSREGLFEQYF; CDR3 DNA: TGTGCCAGCAGTGACTCCCGGGAGGGCCTCTTCGAGCAGTACTTC
D gene: .; clone size: .; V gene: TRBV19; J gene: TRBJ2-1; CDR3 protein: CASSPGFGGNEQFF; CDR3 DNA: TGTGCCAGTAGTCCGGGATTCGGAGGCAATGAGCAGTTCTTC
D gene: TRBD1; clone size: .; V gene: TRBV6-1; J gene: TRBJ2-7; CDR3 protein: CASSEQGAGEQYF; CDR3 DNA: TGTGCCAGCAGTGAGCAGGGGGCTGGGGAGCAGTACTTC
D gene: TRBD1; clone size: .; V gene: TRBV28; J gene: TRBJ2-5; CDR3 protein: CASSLSWDSPAETQYF; CDR3 DNA: TGTGCCAGCAGTTTATCTTGGGACAGTCCGGCGGAGACCCAGTACTTC
D gene: TRBD1; clone size: once; V gene: TRBV7-9; J gene: TRBJ1-2; CDR3 protein: CASSGTGGRFGGYTF; CDR3 DNA: TGTGCCAGCAGCGGAACAGGGGGGAGGTTTGGTGGCTACACCTTC
D gene: TRBD1; clone size: .; V gene: TRBV5-6; J gene: TRBJ2-5; CDR3 protein: CASSLWRTGGGETQYF; CDR3 DNA: TGTGCCAGCAGCTTGTGGCGCACAGGGGGCGGAGAGACCCAGTACTTC